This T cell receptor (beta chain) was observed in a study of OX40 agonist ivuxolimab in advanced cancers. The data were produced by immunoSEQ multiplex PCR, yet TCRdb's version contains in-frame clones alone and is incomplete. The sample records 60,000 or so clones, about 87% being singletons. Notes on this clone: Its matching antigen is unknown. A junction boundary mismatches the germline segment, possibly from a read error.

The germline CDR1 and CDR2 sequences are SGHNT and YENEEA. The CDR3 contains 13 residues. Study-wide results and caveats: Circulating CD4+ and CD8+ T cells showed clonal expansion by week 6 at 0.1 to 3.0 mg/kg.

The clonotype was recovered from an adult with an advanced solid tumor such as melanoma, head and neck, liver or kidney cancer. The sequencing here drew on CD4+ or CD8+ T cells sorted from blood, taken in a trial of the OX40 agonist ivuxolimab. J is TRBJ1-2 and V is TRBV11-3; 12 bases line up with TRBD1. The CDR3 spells CASSPGGQGAPSF. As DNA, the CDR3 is TGTGCCAGCAGCCCAGGGGGACAGGGGGCTCCCTCCTTC.